Following are 10 T cell receptor beta chains from one sample sequenced in a study of blood T cell repertoires in COVID-19. TCRdb's copy holds only in-frame clones and misses some; the assay was immunoSEQ multiplex PCR. The sample contains about 89,000 clones, around 93% of which appear only once. Sample: peripheral blood. These receptors all stem from a human donor with active COVID-19. The donor label of this sample is uncertain.

This chain links TRBV7-9 with TRBJ2-1; possibly TRBD1 for D (6 bases). Germline assignment: CDR1 SEHNR and CDR2 FQNEAQ (reference sequence). Trimming left V 3 bases short and J 7 bases short, with 10 bases between. The CDR3 loop spans 13 amino acids. The CDR3 sequence is CASSFIQGNEQFF. The CDR3 DNA follows: TGTGCCAGCAGCTTCATACAGGGAAATGAGCAGTTCTTC. The full variable domain, its missing parts supplied by reference TRBV7-9 and TRBJ2-1, is DTGVSQNPRHKITKRGQNVTFRCDPISEHNRLYWYRQTLGQGPEFLTYFQNEAQLEKSRLLSDRFSAERPKGSFSTLEIQRTEQGDSAMYLCASSFIQGNEQFFGPGTRLTVL.

Sample share makes this clone large. The V gene is TRBV19, the J gene TRBJ1-2; 11 nucleotides agree with TRBD1. V dropped 7 bases and J dropped 6; count of bases not matched to a gene: 4. The CDR3 length is 13 residues. Germline assignment: CDR1 LNHDA and CDR2 SQIVND (reference sequence). The CDR3 bases are TGTGCCAGTACCAGGGGACAGGGGGATGGCTACACCTTC. Translated: CASTRGQGDGYTF.

This clone came up once. V usage is TRBV9 and J usage is TRBJ1-1, with 9 bases identical to TRBD1. CDR3 length equals 16 residues. J lost 4 bases, V lost 3 bases, and 10 bases had no gene match. CDR1 and CDR2 (germline): SGDLS, YYNGEE. In DNA form, the CDR3 reads TGTGCCAGCAGCGCGGGGACAGGGAGGATTAGCACTGAAGCTTTCTTT. Translated, it gives CASSAGTGRISTEAFF.

The genes are TRBV6-5 and TRBJ1-1, with unresolved D. Germline loops: CDR1 MNHEY, CDR2 SVGAGI. The CDR3 is 13 amino acids. Trimming cost V 2 bases and J 0 bases, with 4 bases left between them. The CDR3 DNA follows: TGTGCCAGCAGTTACACAGTGAACACTGAAGCTTTCTTT. It specifies CASSYTVNTEAFF.

The rearrangement joins TRBV5-1 to TRBJ2-5; TRBD2 agrees at 12 bases. Trimming removed 5 bases from V and 2 bases from J; junction bases left unmatched: 13. Germline CDR1 is SGHRS and CDR2 is YFSETQ. This CDR3 is built from 18 residues. CDR3 residues: CASRRRLAGADPQETQYF. Here the CDR3 DNA reads TGCGCCAGCAGGCGTCGACTAGCGGGGGCGGACCCACAAGAGACCCAGTACTTC. The full variable domain, in which reference TRBV5-1 and TRBJ2-5 provide the parts outside the CDR3, is KAGVTQTPRYLIKTRGQQVTLSCSPISGHRSVSWYQQTPGQGLQFLFEYFSETQRNKGNFPGRFSGRQFSNSRSEMNVSTLELGDSALYLCASRRRLAGADPQETQYFGPGTRLLVL.

The rearrangement joins TRBV2 to TRBJ2-5, with 9 bases matching TRBD2. Germline V CDR1 and CDR2: SNHLY, FYNNEI. The junction had 6 bases not matched to a gene; V was cut back by 1 base and J by 3 bases. This CDR3 has 16 amino acids. The CDR3 nucleotides read TGTGCCAGCAGTGAAGTGGGGGGACTAGCCGAAGAGACCCAGTACTTC. Its protein product is CASSEVGGLAEETQYF.

This sequence joins TRBV19 and TRBJ1-2; 8 bases fit TRBD1. CDR1 and CDR2 from the germline V gene are LNHDA and SQIVND (reference sequence). V lost 6 bases, J lost 4 bases, and 10 bases stayed unmatched. This CDR3 is 15 amino acids long. This chain's CDR3 is CASRTGGSRPYGYTF. In DNA form, the CDR3 reads TGTGCCAGTAGAACAGGGGGAAGCCGCCCCTATGGCTACACCTTC. The variable domain in full, completed from reference TRBV19 and TRBJ1-2, reads DGGITQSPKYLFRKEGQNVTLSCEQNLNHDAMYWYRQDPGQGLRLIYYSQIVNDFQKGDIAEGYSVSREKKESFPLTVTSAQKNPTAFYLCASRTGGSRPYGYTFGSGTRLTVV.

In this sample, this clone turned up a few times. The CDR3 loop is CASRLSSGNTIYF. For the CDR3, the DNA is TGTGCCAGCAGGCTCAGCTCTGGAAACACCATATATTTT. V is TRBV2 and J is TRBJ1-3, with D unresolved. Germline V gene sequence: CDR1 SNHLY, CDR2 FYNNEI. This CDR3 region has 13 residues. The germline V and J ends were trimmed by 6 bases and 0 bases, with 6 bases remaining between them. Using reference TRBV2 and TRBJ1-3 for the parts outside the CDR3, the full variable domain is EPEVTQTPSHQVTQMGQEVILRCVPISNHLYFYWYRQILGQKVEFLVSFYNNEISEKSEIFDDQFSVERPDGSNFTLKIRSTKLEDSAMYFCASRLSSGNTIYFGEGSWLTVV.

The CDR3 loop is CASSLGLGLAGARPQETQYF. CDR3 coding DNA: TGCGCCAGCAGCCTGGGTCTTGGACTAGCGGGGGCCCGCCCCCAAGAGACCCAGTACTTC. The chain uses TRBV4-1 and TRBJ2-5, with 13 bases lining up with TRBD2. CDR1 and CDR2 from the germline V gene are MGHRA and YSYEKL. V was clipped by 4 bases and J by 1 base; unmatched bases: 15. The CDR3 length is 20 residues.

The chain recombines TRBV9 with TRBJ2-7, with 11 bases matching TRBD1. Germline V gene data show CDR1 as SGDLS and CDR2 as YYNGEE. J gave up 2 bases and V 0 bases, and 1 base lay outside the gene matches. There are 15 residues in the CDR3. The CDR3 here is CASSVAGQGAYEQYF. CDR3 bases: TGTGCCAGCAGCGTAGCGGGACAGGGGGCCTACGAGCAGTACTTC.